The clone carrying this T cell receptor (beta chain) was counted once. Methods used by the authors: Researchers report that nucleated cell counts were estimated from reference gene primer amplification. Data came from immunoSEQ multiplex PCR; TCRdb stores just in-frame clones and leaves some out. The V and J calls and clone size are taken from that table; D and trimming were inferred from the DNA. The sample holds 150,000 to 200,000 clones, 88% seen once. The sample comes from a study of blood T cell repertoires in COVID-19. Across the whole study: COVID-19 samples from acute and convalescent phases originated in the United States, Italy and Spain. PBMCs, B-cell-depleted T cells, or T cells were the source of the cDNA or gDNA that made up the material.

The clonotype comes from a man aged 35-49 years with active or convalescent COVID-19. The material sequenced was peripheral blood.

CDR3 protein: CASSYGTSVLETQYF. For the CDR3, the DNA is TGTGCCAGCAGCTACGGGACTAGCGTTCTTGAGACCCAGTACTTC. This rearrangement joins TRBV11-2 to TRBJ2-5, with 10 bases matching TRBD2. The CDR3 has 15 residues. V gave up 4 bases and J gave up 5 bases; unmatched junction bases: 7. Germline V gives CDR1 SGHAT, CDR2 FQNNGV. Using reference TRBV11-2 and TRBJ2-5 for the parts outside the CDR3, the full variable domain is EAGVAQSPRYKIIEKRQSVAFWCNPISGHATLYWYQQILGQGPKLLIQFQNNGVVDDSQLPKDRFSAERLKGVDSTLKIQPAKLEDSAVYLCASSYGTSVLETQYFGPGTRLLVL.